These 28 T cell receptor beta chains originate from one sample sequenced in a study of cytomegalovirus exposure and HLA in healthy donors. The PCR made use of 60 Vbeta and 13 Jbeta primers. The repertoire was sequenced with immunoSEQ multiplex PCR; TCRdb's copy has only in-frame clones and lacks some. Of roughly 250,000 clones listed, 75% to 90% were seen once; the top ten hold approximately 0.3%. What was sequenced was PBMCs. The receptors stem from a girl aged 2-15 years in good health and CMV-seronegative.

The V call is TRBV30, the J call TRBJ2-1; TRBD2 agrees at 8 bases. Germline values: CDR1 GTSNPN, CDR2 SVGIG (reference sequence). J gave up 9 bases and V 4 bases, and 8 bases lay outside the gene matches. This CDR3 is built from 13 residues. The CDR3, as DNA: TGTGCCTGGAAGAGCGGGAGTGTCGCTGAGCAGTTCTTC. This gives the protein CAWKSGSVAEQFF.

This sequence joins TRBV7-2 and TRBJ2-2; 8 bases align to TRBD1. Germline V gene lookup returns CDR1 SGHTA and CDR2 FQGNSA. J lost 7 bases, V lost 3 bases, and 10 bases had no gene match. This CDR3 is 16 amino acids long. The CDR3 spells CASSFRTGSFDGELFF. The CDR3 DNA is TGTGCCAGCAGCTTTAGGACAGGGTCGTTTGACGGGGAGCTGTTTTTT.

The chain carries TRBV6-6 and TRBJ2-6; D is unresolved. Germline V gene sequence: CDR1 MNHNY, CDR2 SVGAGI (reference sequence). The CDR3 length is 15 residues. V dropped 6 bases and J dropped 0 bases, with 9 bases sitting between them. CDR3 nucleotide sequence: TGTGCCAGCAGGTCGCGGCTCTCTGGGGCCAACGTCCTGACTTTC. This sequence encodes CASRSRLSGANVLTF.

CDR3 loop: CASSLAGYYNSPLHF. Here the CDR3 DNA reads TGCGCCAGCAGCTTGGCAGGGTACTATAATTCACCCCTCCACTTT. This chain links TRBV5-1 with TRBJ1-6, with D perhaps matching TRBD1 (5 bases). This CDR3 has 15 amino acids. Germline V gene data show CDR1 as SGHRS and CDR2 as YFSETQ. V dropped 0 bases and J dropped 3 bases, with 7 bases sitting between them.

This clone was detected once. The CDR3 region has the DNA TGTGCCAGCAATACACCGTTAGCGGGAGGATCGGACAATGAGCAGTTCTTC. Its protein is CASNTPLAGGSDNEQFF. The J gene is TRBJ2-1, the V gene TRBV2; TRBD2 matches 10 bases. Germline loops: CDR1 SNHLY, CDR2 FYNNEI. The CDR3 covers 17 residues. V gave up 7 bases and J gave up 5 bases; unmatched junction bases: 14.

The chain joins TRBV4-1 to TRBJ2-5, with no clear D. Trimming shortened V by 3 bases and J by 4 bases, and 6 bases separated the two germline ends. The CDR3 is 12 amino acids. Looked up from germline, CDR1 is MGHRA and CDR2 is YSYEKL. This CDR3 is CASSHTGETQYF. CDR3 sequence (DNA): TGCGCCAGCAGCCACACCGGAGAGACCCAGTACTTC.

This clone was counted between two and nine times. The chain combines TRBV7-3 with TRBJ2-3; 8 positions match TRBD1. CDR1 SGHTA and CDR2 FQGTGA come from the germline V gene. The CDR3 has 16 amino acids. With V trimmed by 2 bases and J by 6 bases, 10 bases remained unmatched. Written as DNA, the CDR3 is TGTGCCAGCAGCTTAGGGACAGGTGTAGGTTGGGATACGCAGTATTTT. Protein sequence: CASSLGTGVGWDTQYF.

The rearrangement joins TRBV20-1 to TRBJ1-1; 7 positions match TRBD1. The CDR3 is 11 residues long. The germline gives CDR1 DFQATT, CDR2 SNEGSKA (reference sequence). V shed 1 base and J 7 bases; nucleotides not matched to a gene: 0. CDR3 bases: TGCAGTGCTAGAGGACAGGGTGAAGCTTTCTTT. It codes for CSARGQGEAFF.

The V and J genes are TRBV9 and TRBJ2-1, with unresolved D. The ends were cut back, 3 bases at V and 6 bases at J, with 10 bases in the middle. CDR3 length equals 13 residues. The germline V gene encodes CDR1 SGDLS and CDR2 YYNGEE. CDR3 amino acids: CASSDRYTNEQFF. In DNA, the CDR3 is TGTGCCAGCAGCGACCGATACACCAATGAGCAGTTCTTC.

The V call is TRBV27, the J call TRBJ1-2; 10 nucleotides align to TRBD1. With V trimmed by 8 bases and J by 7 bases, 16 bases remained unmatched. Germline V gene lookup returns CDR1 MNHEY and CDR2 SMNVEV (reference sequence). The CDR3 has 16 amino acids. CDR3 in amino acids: CASCPDPGQGVGGYTF. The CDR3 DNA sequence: TGTGCCAGCTGCCCTGACCCTGGACAGGGGGTTGGTGGCTACACCTTC.

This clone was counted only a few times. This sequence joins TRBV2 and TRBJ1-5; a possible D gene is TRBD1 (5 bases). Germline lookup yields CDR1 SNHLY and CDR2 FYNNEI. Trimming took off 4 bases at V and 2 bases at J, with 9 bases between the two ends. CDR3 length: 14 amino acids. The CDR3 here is CASSVGEGNQPQHF. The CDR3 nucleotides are TGTGCCAGCAGTGTGGGGGAGGGCAATCAGCCCCAGCATTTT.

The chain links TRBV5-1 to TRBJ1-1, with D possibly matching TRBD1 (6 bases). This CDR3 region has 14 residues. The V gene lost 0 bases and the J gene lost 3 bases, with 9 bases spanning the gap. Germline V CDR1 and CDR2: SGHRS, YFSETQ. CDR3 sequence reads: CASSLDGQHTEAFF. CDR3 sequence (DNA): TGCGCCAGCAGCTTGGACGGACAGCACACTGAAGCTTTCTTT.

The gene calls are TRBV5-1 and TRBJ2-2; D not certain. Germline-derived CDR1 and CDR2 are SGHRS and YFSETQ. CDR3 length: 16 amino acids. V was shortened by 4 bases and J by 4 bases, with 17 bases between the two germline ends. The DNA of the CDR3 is TGCGCCAGCAGCCCCGTCCCTCTCGGCGGCACCGGGGAGCTGTTTTTT. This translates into CASSPVPLGGTGELFF.

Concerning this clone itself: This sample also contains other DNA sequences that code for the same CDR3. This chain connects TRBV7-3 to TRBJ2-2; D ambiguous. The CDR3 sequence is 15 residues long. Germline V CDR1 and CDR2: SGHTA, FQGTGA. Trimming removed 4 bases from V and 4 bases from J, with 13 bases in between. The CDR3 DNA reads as TGTGCCAGCAGCTCCTCCTCCGGTGGCACCGGGGAGCTGTTTTTT. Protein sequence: CASSSSSGGTGELFF.

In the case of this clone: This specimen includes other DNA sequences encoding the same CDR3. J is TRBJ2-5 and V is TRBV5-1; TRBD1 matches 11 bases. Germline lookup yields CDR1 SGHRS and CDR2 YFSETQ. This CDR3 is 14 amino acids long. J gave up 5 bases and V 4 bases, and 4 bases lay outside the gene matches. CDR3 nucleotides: TGCGCCAGCAGCAGAGGACAGGGGGCTGAGACCCAGTACTTC. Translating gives CASSRGQGAETQYF.

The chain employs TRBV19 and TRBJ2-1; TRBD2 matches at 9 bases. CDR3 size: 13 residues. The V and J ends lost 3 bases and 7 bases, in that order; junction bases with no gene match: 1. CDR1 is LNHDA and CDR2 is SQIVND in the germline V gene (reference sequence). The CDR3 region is CASSILAGNEQFF. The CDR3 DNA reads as TGTGCCAGTAGTATCCTAGCGGGAAATGAGCAGTTCTTC.

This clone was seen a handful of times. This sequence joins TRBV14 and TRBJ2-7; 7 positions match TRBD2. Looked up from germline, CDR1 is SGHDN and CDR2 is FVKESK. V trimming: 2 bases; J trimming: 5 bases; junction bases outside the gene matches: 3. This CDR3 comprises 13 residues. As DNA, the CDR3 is TGTGCCAGCAGCCAACGACTAGCTAACGAGCAGTACTTC. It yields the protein CASSQRLANEQYF.

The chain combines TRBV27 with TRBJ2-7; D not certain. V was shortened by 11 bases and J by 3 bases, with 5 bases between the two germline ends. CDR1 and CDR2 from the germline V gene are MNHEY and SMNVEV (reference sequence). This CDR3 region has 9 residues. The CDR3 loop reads CAAGYEQYF. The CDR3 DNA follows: TGTGCCGCCGGCTACGAGCAGTACTTC.

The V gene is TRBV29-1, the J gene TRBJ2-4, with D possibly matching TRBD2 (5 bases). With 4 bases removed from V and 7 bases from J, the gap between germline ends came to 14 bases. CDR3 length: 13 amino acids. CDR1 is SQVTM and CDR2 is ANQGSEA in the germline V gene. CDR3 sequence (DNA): TGCAGCGTTGTTGCGGGTAGCTCGAACATTCAGTACTTC. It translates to CSVVAGSSNIQYF.

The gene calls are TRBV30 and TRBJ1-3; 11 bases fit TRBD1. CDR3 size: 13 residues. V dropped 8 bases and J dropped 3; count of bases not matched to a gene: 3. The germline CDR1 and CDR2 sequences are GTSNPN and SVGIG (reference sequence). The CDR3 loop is CAGQGASGNTIYF. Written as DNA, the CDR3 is TGTGCCGGACAGGGGGCGAGTGGAAACACCATATATTTT.

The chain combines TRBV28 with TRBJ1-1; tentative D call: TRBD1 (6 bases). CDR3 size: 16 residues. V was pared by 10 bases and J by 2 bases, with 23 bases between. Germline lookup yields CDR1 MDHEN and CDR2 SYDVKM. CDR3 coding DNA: TGTGCCATCCTATACAGGGAAAGCGCTGGAAACACTGAAGCTTTCTTT. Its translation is CAILYRESAGNTEAFF.

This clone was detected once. The CDR3 sequence is CASSVEGLAVYEQYF. The DNA for the CDR3 is TGTGCCAGCAGTGTTGAAGGACTAGCAGTCTACGAGCAGTACTTC. This chain joins TRBV2 and TRBJ2-7; 8 bases match TRBD2. Unmatched junction bases numbered 8, after V lost 4 bases and J lost 3 bases. The CDR3 loop spans 15 amino acids. The germline gives CDR1 SNHLY, CDR2 FYNNEI.

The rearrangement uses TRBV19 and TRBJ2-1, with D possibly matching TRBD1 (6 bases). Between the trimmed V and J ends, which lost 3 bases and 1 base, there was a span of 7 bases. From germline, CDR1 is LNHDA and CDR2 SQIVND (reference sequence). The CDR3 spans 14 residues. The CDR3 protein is CASSIQGSYNEQFF. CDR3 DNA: TGTGCCAGTAGTATCCAGGGGTCCTACAATGAGCAGTTCTTC.

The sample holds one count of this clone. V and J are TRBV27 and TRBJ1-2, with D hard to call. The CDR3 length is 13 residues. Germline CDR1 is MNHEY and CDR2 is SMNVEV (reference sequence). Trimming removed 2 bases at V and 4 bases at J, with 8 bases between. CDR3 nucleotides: TGTGCCAGCAGTTTAAGAAACTTCTATGGCTACACCTTC. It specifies CASSLRNFYGYTF.

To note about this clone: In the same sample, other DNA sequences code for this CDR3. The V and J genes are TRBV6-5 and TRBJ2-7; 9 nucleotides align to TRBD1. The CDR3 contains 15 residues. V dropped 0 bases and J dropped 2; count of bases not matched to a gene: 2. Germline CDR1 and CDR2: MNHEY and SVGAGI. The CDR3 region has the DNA TGTGCCAGCAGTTACTCTCGACAGGGGGCCTACGAGCAGTACTTC. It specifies CASSYSRQGAYEQYF.

The CDR3 loop is CASSSRVNTEAFF. In nucleotides, the CDR3 is TGTGCCAGCAGCTCCAGGGTGAACACTGAAGCTTTCTTT. The chain couples TRBV7-9 to TRBJ1-1, with D maybe TRBD1 (5 bases). Trimming pared 4 bases from V and 0 bases from J, leaving 6 bases between. This CDR3 is 13 amino acids long. Germline V lookup: CDR1 SEHNR, CDR2 FQNEAQ (reference sequence).

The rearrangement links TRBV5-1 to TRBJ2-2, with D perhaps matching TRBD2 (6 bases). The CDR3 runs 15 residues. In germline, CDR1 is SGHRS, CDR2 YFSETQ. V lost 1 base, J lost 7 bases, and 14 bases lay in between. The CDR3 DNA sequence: TGCGCCAGCAGCTTGACGGGAGAATACGTCGGGGAGCTGTTTTTT. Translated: CASSLTGEYVGELFF. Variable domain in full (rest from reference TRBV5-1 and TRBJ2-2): KAGVTQTPRYLIKTRGQQVTLSCSPISGHRSVSWYQQTPGQGLQFLFEYFSETQRNKGNFPGRFSGRQFSNSRSEMNVSTLELGDSALYLCASSLTGEYVGELFFGEGSRLTVL.

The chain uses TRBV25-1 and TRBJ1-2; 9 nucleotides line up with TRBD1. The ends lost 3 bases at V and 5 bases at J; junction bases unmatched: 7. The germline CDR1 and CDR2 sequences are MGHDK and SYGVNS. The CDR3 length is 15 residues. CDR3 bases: TGTGCCAGCAGTGACGTGACAGGGGGGAGATATGGCTACACCTTC. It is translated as CASSDVTGGRYGYTF.